This T cell receptor beta chain is drawn from a study of T cell responses to AZD1222 COVID-19 vaccine. Assay used: immunoSEQ multiplex PCR; TCRdb lists only in-frame clones, some missing. This sample has more than 90,000 clones, with 75% to 95% found just once. CDR1 and CDR2 (germline): MNHEY, SMNVEV (reference sequence). Deletions cut 5 bases from V and 0 bases from J, with 11 bases between. This CDR3 is 16 amino acids long. Regarding this clone: Its antigen is not known.

Study conclusions and caveats: Clonal diversity may have been underestimated in mostly white British donors. Sampling that yielded the repertoires occurred only after the peak T cell response.

The genes are TRBV27 and TRBJ1-6, with D possibly being TRBD1 (6 bases). The sequence came from an adult in good health. Here the sequenced sample was peripheral blood, taken on day 0 of AZD1222 vaccination. The CDR3 region has the DNA TGTGCCAGCAGTGTTACAGGGAGCTCCTATAATTCACCCCTCCACTTT. Translation gives CASSVTGSSYNSPLHF.